The TCR beta chain under discussion was sequenced for a study of cytomegalovirus exposure and HLA in healthy donors. Vbeta (60) and Jbeta (13) primers were used in the PCR. Assay: immunoSEQ multiplex PCR; the TCRdb copy retains only in-frame clones and omits some. In the table there are 120,000 or so clones, 70% to 80% of which are singletons. About this clone itself: The target antigen is unknown.

General study points: An assumption of roughly uniform sequencing depth across donors underlay the presence/absence analyses.

The V end lost 2 bases, the J end lost 6 bases, and 9 bases lay between the germline ends. From germline, CDR1 is SEHNR and CDR2 FQNEAQ (reference sequence). This CDR3 has 13 amino acids. The V call is TRBV7-9, the J call TRBJ2-3; D may be TRBD2 (6 bases). Input material: PBMCs. This clonotype was obtained from a man between 40 and 49 years old in good health and CMV-seropositive. The CDR3 sequence is CASSLYRGDTQYF. In nucleotides, the CDR3 is TGTGCCAGCAGCTTATACCGGGGGGATACGCAGTATTTT.